This TCR beta chain was profiled in a study of T cells after yellow fever vaccination (dated by TCRdb to between 2018 and 2021). Concerning the study at large: Libraries from fractions with low cell numbers were prepared with the SMART-Seq v4 Ultra Low Input RNA kit. Bulk TCR alpha and beta repertoires were sequenced longitudinally to track T-cell clones before and after primary and booster YFV17D yellow fever vaccination. Two healthy male donors made up the cohort, one aged 18 to 30 years and the other aged 30 to 40 years. Blood was collected at multiple timepoints before and after primary and secondary immunization, and bulk PBMC replicates and cell subsets were isolated.

TCR cDNA was synthesized by 5'RACE template switching, which introduced a universal primer site and unique molecular identifiers. Priming of cDNA synthesis was performed from both the TCR alpha and TCR beta constant segments. Libraries were amplified in two PCR steps, with sample barcodes and sequencing adapters added in the second step. Libraries were sequenced on Illumina HiSeq 2500 (2x100 bp) or NovaSeq (2x150 bp). For the original study's pipeline: Reads were demultiplexed and collapsed into UMI consensus sequences with MIGEC, and V(D)J alignment was performed with MiXCR. Clonotypes responding to the vaccine were identified with edgeR on replicate PBMC samples, with the criteria of FDR below 0.01 and a log2 fold change above 5 up to day 15. Each bulk clonotype was labeled CD4 or CD8 based on which sequenced repertoire, CD4 or CD8, contained the clonotype at higher abundance. The public reads were reanalyzed by TCRdb: fastp trimming at Q25, MiXCR alignment, in-frame beta chains only. Entries are consolidated by CDR3 protein sequence, retaining the most common genes and DNA. The V and J calls were not made by the authors but by TCRdb's processing. This sample has around 360,000 distinct CDR3 sequences in its table, and 11% of those were observed once. The ten largest clonotypes hold around 19% of the sample.

For this clonotype: Its antigen specificity is not known. Base-call qualities are not available, and no considerably larger clone is one nucleotide away.

On the study overall, not on this receptor specifically: Compared with the primary T-cell response, the secondary T-cell response was faster but weaker, reaching its peak on day 5 rather than on day 15. A small fraction of clonotypes appeared in both the CD4 and CD8 compartments, likely as a result of convergent recombination. After the booster, most of the clones that had expanded following primary vaccination were detected again (96% of CD4 and 80% to 90% of CD8), which suggests that memory was broadly maintained. FACS-sorted repertoires could contain abundant contaminating clonotypes from the bulk population, so computational filtering was required. Only a couple of donors were included in the study, so the extent to which the findings can be generalized is limited.

Interpreted using the paper, the treatment or condition label stands for: live attenuated yellow fever vaccine strain. At every blood-draw timepoint, two biological replicates of bulk PBMCs were collected. A standard Ficoll-Paque protocol was used to isolate PBMCs from peripheral blood. RNA was extracted with TriZol from bulk PBMCs, CD4 and CD8 fractions, and dextramer-positive and dextramer-negative fractions. The germline V gene supplies CDR1 SNHLY and CDR2 FYNNEI. The CDR3, cysteine through phenylalanine, is 15 amino acids long. The entry retains the CDR3 DNA only, 45 bases that are in frame from base 1. V was cut back by 8 bases and J by 8 bases, leaving a gap of 19 bases between them.

Recombination linked TRBV2 to TRBJ1-6; the D gene remains uncertain. This TCR was recovered from a man aged 18 to 30 who received the YFV17D yellow fever vaccine. The material was PBMCs, obtained on the day of the first yellow fever vaccination. The CDR3 protein sequence reads: CASRPGLGSYSPLHF. The nucleotide sequence is given as TGTGCCAGCCGTCCTGGATTGGGCTCTTATTCACCCCTCCACTTT. Outside the CDR3, residues come from the reference TRBV2 and TRBJ1-6 proteins, so the full variable domain is: EPEVTQTPSHQVTQMGQEVILRCVPISNHLYFYWYRQILGQKVEFLVSFYNNEISEKSEIFDDQFSVERPDGSNFTLKIRSTKLEDSAMYFCASRPGLGSYSPLHFGNGTRLTVT.